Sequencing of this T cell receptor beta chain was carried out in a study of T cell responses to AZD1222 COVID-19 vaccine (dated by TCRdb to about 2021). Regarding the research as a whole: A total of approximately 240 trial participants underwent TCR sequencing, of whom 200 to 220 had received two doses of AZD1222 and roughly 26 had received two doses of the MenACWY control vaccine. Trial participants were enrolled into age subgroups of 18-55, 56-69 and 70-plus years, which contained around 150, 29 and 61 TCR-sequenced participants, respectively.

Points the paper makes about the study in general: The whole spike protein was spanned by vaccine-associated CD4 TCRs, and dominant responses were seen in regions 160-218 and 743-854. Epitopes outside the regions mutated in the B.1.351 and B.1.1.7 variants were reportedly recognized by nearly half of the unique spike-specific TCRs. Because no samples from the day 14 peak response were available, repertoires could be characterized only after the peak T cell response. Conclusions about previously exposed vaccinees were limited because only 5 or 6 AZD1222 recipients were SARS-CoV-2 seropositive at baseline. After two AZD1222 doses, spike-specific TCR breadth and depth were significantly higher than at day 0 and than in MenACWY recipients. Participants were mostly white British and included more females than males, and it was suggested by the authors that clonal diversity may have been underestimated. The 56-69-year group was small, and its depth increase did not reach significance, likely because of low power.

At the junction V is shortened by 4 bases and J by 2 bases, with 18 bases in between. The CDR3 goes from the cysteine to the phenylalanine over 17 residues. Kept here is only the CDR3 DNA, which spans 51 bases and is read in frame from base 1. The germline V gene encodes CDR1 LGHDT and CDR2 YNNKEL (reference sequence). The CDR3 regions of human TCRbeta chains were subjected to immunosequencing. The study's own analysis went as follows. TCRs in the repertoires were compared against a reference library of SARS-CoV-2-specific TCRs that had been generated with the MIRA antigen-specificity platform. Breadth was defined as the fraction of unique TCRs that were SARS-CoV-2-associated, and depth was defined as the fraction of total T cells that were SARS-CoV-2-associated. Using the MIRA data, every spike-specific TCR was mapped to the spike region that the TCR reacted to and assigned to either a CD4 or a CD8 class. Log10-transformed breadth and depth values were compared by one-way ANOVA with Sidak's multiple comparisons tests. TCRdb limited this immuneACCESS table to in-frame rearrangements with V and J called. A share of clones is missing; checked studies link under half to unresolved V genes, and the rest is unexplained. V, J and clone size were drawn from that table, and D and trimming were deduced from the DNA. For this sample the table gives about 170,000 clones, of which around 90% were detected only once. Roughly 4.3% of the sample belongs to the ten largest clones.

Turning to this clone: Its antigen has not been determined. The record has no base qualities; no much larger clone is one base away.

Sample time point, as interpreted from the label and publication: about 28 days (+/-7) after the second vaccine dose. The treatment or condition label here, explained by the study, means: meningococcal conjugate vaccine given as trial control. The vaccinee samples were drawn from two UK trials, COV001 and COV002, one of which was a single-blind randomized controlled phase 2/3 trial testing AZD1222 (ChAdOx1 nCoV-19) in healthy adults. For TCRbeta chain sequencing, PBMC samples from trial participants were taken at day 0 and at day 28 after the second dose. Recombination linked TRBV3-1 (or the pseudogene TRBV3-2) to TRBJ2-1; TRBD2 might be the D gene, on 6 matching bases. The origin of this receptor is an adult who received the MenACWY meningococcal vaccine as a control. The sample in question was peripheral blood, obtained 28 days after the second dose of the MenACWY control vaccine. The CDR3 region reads CASSPLGSGPAYNEQFF. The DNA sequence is TGTGCCAGCAGCCCCCTCGGCAGCGGGCCGGCCTACAATGAGCAGTTCTTC.